Shown below are 24 T cell receptor beta chains from a single sample sequenced in a study of T cell changes during pregnancy in multiple sclerosis. Assay: immunoSEQ multiplex PCR; the TCRdb copy retains only in-frame clones and omits some. The sample yields around 100,000 clones, 92% seen once. The sequences come from peripheral blood, collected after pregnancy. The origin of the receptors is a female donor with multiple sclerosis, enrolled in a pregnancy study.

The chain recombines TRBV6-5 with TRBJ1-5; 11 bases agree with TRBD1. The CDR3 runs to 15 residues. The J segment lost 6 bases and the V segment lost 6 bases, leaving 7 bases of the junction unmatched. Germline V lookup: CDR1 MNHEY, CDR2 SVGAGI. The CDR3: CASRSTGTGGQPQHF. DNA of the CDR3: TGTGCCAGCAGATCCACCGGGACAGGGGGTCAGCCCCAGCATTTT.

This clone was observed once. CDR3 nucleotide sequence: TGTGCCAGCAGCTTTGCGGAAAAGAATAGCTACGAGCAGTACTTC. Protein product: CASSFAEKNSYEQYF. The chain carries TRBV5-6 and TRBJ2-7; D remains unclear. Trimming cost V 2 bases and J 3 bases, with 15 bases left between them. CDR1 is SGHDT, CDR2 YYEEEE, per germline. This CDR3 spans 15 amino acids. The full variable domain, in which reference TRBV5-6 and TRBJ2-7 provide the parts outside the CDR3, is DAGVTQSPTHLIKTRGQQVTLRCSPKSGHDTVSWYQQALGQGPQFIFQYYEEEERQRGNFPDRFSGHQFPNYSSELNVNALLLGDSALYLCASSFAEKNSYEQYFGPGTRLTVT.

A few counts support this clone. The same CDR3 arises from other DNA sequences in this sample as well. This chain links TRBV27 with TRBJ2-7; 14 bases agree with TRBD2. The V gene's germline CDR1 is MNHEY and CDR2 SMNVEV (reference sequence). This CDR3 comprises 15 residues. With V trimmed by 2 bases and J by 3 bases, 0 bases remained unmatched. CDR3 residues: CASSLGTSGSYEQYF. CDR3 DNA: TGTGCCAGCAGTTTAGGGACTAGCGGGAGCTACGAGCAGTACTTC.

J is TRBJ2-1 and V is TRBV19; 10 bases agree with TRBD1. The CDR3 loop spans 17 amino acids. Trimming cost V 5 bases and J 4 bases; bases outside gene matches: 11. CDR1 LNHDA and CDR2 SQIVND come from the germline V gene (reference sequence). CDR3 protein: CASSPTDRGILYNEQFF. The DNA of the CDR3 is TGTGCCAGTAGTCCCACGGACAGGGGGATCCTGTACAATGAGCAGTTCTTC.

The chain joins TRBV27 to TRBJ2-7; perhaps TRBD1 as D (6 bases). The CDR3 spans 13 residues. The germline V and J ends were trimmed by 5 bases and 4 bases, with 12 bases remaining between them. The V gene's germline CDR1 is MNHEY and CDR2 SMNVEV (reference sequence). The CDR3 region is CASSVKTGYEQYF. Written as DNA, the CDR3 is TGTGCCAGCAGTGTAAAAACAGGGTACGAGCAGTACTTC.

Comments on this clone: A read error is likely here: a far larger clone is one base away. The rearrangement joins TRBV11-3 to TRBJ2-3; TRBD2 aligns across 9 bases. V was clipped by 6 bases and J by 1 base; unmatched bases: 2. Germline CDR1 is SGHNT and CDR2 is YENEEA. This CDR3 contains 14 residues. This CDR3 reads CASSQRGGTDTQYF. CDR3 bases: TGTGCCAGCAGTCAGCGGGGGGGCACAGATACGCAGTATTTT.

This sequence joins TRBV7-9 and TRBJ1-2; D uncertain. Deletions cut 1 base from V and 3 bases from J, with 12 bases between. The CDR3 covers 15 residues. Germline V gives CDR1 SEHNR, CDR2 FQNEAQ (reference sequence). DNA for the CDR3: TGTGCCAGCAGCTTAGGTGGAGAGGGCTACTATGGCTACACCTTC. It encodes CASSLGGEGYYGYTF.

V is TRBV28 and J is TRBJ2-1, with TRBD2 identical over 7 bases. CDR1 is MDHEN, CDR2 SYDVKM, per germline. The CDR3 sequence is 15 residues long. V was pared by 3 bases and J by 5 bases, with 7 bases of the junction left unmatched. In DNA form, the CDR3 reads TGTGCCAGCAGTTTCCCGCGGGAGCTGAACAATGAGCAGTTCTTC. Encoded protein: CASSFPRELNNEQFF.

This chain links TRBV9 with TRBJ2-3; TRBD2 agrees at 14 bases. The ends lost 4 bases at V and 4 bases at J; junction bases unmatched: 5. Germline lookup yields CDR1 SGDLS and CDR2 YYNGEE. This CDR3 comprises 16 residues. The CDR3 DNA sequence: TGTGCCAGCAGCTCCGGGACTAGCGGGAGCGCAGATACGCAGTATTTT. As protein: CASSSGTSGSADTQYF.

The CDR3 spells CASSLVGDRGFDEQYF. CDR3 bases: TGTGCCAGCAGCTTGGTAGGGGACAGGGGTTTCGACGAGCAGTACTTC. The V and J genes are TRBV7-9 and TRBJ2-7, with 10 bases matching TRBD1. Trimming removed 3 bases from V and 5 bases from J; junction bases left unmatched: 10. The CDR3 runs 16 residues. In germline, CDR1 is SEHNR, CDR2 FQNEAQ (reference sequence).

The chain carries TRBV30 and TRBJ2-5, with 10 bases fitting TRBD2. The CDR3 extends over 16 amino acids. Germline values: CDR1 GTSNPN, CDR2 SVGIG (reference sequence). V was clipped by 5 bases and J by 1 base; unmatched bases: 10. CDR3 sequence (DNA): TGTGCCTGGGAGACCGGGACTAGCGCGTCCCAAGAGACCCAGTACTTC. Translating it yields CAWETGTSASQETQYF. The full variable domain, rest sourced from reference TRBV30 and TRBJ2-5, is SQTIHQWPATLVQPVGSPLSLECTVEGTSNPNLYWYRQAAGRGLQLLFYSVGIGQISSEVPQNLSASRPQDRQFILSSKKLLLSDSGFYLCAWETGTSASQETQYFGPGTRLLVL.

V usage is TRBV11-1 and J usage is TRBJ1-6; D remains unclear. CDR1 and CDR2 (germline): SGHAT, FQDESV (reference sequence). Deletions cut 2 bases from V and 9 bases from J, with 14 bases between. This CDR3 has 15 amino acids. CDR3 coding DNA: TGTGCCAGCAGCTTACTATCGGGAGCTGCTTCACCCCTCCACTTT. This codes for CASSLLSGAASPLHF.

The count of this clone is one. The chain joins TRBV29-1 to TRBJ1-1, with 7 bases identical to TRBD1. Germline V CDR1 and CDR2: SQVTM, ANQGSEA. This CDR3 has 13 amino acids. After removal of 7 bases from V and 0 bases from J, the junction contained 5 bases not matched to a gene. CDR3 coding DNA: TGCAGCGCCGGTAGGGGGCTGAACACTGAAGCTTTCTTT. It specifies CSAGRGLNTEAFF.

The chain uses TRBV27 and TRBJ1-1, with no clear D. Trimming took 5 bases from V and 7 from J, leaving 17 bases between them. From germline, CDR1 is MNHEY and CDR2 SMNVEV (reference sequence). The CDR3 is 14 residues long. This chain's CDR3 is CASSPQMLANEAFF. The CDR3 nucleotides read TGTGCCAGCAGTCCCCAGATGCTAGCCAATGAAGCTTTCTTT.

This chain joins TRBV18 and TRBJ1-2; TRBD1 matches at 8 bases. The trim removed 3 bases at V and 0 bases at J, leaving 3 bases unmatched. The CDR3 length is 15 residues. CDR1 is KGHSH and CDR2 is LQKENI in the germline V gene. The CDR3 protein is CASSPAQGANYGYTF. In DNA form, the CDR3 reads TGTGCCAGCTCACCCGCACAGGGGGCTAACTATGGCTACACCTTC.

The chain joins TRBV7-2 to TRBJ1-2; D is perhaps TRBD1 (5 bases). Trimming took off 2 bases at V and 6 bases at J, with 16 bases between the two ends. The CDR3 sequence is 15 residues long. Germline CDR1 reads SGHTA; CDR2 reads FQGNSA. The DNA of the CDR3 is TGTGCCAGCAGCTTAATCTTGGGCAGGGATGATGGCTACACCTTC. It translates to CASSLILGRDDGYTF.

The sample holds one count of this clone. V and J are TRBV7-9 and TRBJ1-1; D ambiguous. The V end was cut by 5 bases, the J end by 3 bases, with 16 bases between. The germline V gene encodes CDR1 SEHNR and CDR2 FQNEAQ (reference sequence). The CDR3 is made up of 15 amino acids. In DNA, the CDR3 is TGTGCCAGCAGCGCCGCCGGAGGGAAGTACACTGAAGCTTTCTTT. This encodes CASSAAGGKYTEAFF.

The chain combines TRBV7-8 with TRBJ1-2; tentative D call: TRBD1 (6 bases). The CDR3 is 13 amino acids. V lost 1 base, J lost 8 bases, and 11 bases lay in between. Germline CDR1 and CDR2: SGHVS and FQNEAQ. Here the CDR3 reads CASSLEGGRGYTF. The CDR3 DNA sequence: TGTGCCAGCAGCTTAGAAGGGGGAAGGGGCTACACCTTC.

The chain is built from TRBV19 and TRBJ1-4; 7 nucleotides line up with TRBD1. The CDR3 contains 14 residues. Germline lookup yields CDR1 LNHDA and CDR2 SQIVND (reference sequence). Trimming removed 5 bases from V and 2 bases from J; junction bases left unmatched: 2. CDR3 nucleotides: TGTGCCAGTAGTTGGGGACAGACTAATGAAAAACTGTTTTTT. Protein product: CASSWGQTNEKLFF. The full variable domain, with the rest looked up from reference TRBV19 and TRBJ1-4, is DGGITQSPKYLFRKEGQNVTLSCEQNLNHDAMYWYRQDPGQGLRLIYYSQIVNDFQKGDIAEGYSVSREKKESFPLTVTSAQKNPTAFYLCASSWGQTNEKLFFGSGTQLSVL.

The CDR3 region has the DNA TGTGCCAGTACCCCGGCGGGTCAGCCCCAGCATTTT. This sequence encodes CASTPAGQPQHF. The chain couples TRBV19 to TRBJ1-5; no clear D gene. Trimming took 7 bases from V and 6 from J, leaving 10 bases between them. Germline V gene sequence: CDR1 LNHDA, CDR2 SQIVND (reference sequence). The CDR3 length is 12 residues.

The chain joins TRBV7-2 to TRBJ2-6, with D maybe TRBD1 (5 bases). The CDR3 has 16 amino acids. Looked up from germline, CDR1 is SGHTA and CDR2 is FQGNSA. V was cut by 5 bases and J by 0 bases, with 11 bases left in between. The CDR3 region has the DNA TGTGCCAGCAGCCGCGACAGTAACTCTGGGGCCAACGTCCTGACTTTC. It is translated as CASSRDSNSGANVLTF.

This rearrangement joins TRBV6-6 to TRBJ1-5; 8 nucleotides match TRBD1. This CDR3 is 16 amino acids long. Germline trimming cut 2 bases from V and 4 bases from J; bases unmatched to any gene: 7. The V gene's germline CDR1 is MNHNY and CDR2 SVGAGI (reference sequence). The CDR3 reads CASSYTGTGQNQPQHF. CDR3 coding DNA: TGTGCCAGCAGTTACACAGGGACAGGACAGAATCAGCCCCAGCATTTT.

The rearrangement joins TRBV2 to TRBJ1-2; 10 bases align to TRBD1. The CDR3 runs to 14 residues. V lost 6 bases, J lost 7 bases, and 8 bases stayed unmatched. Germline loops: CDR1 SNHLY, CDR2 FYNNEI. The DNA of the CDR3 is TGTGCCAGCAGCGTGGGACAGGGGATGGGTGGCTACACCTTC. It codes for CASSVGQGMGGYTF. Together with reference TRBV2 and TRBJ1-2, the CDR3 gives the full variable domain: EPEVTQTPSHQVTQMGQEVILRCVPISNHLYFYWYRQILGQKVEFLVSFYNNEISEKSEIFDDQFSVERPDGSNFTLKIRSTKLEDSAMYFCASSVGQGMGGYTFGSGTRLTVV.

The chain uses TRBV5-4 and TRBJ2-1, with a possible D match to TRBD1 (6 bases). There are 16 residues in the CDR3. Trimming took off 1 base at V and 2 bases at J, with 13 bases between the two ends. CDR1 and CDR2 from the germline V gene are SGHNT and YYREEE (reference sequence). DNA for the CDR3: TGTGCCAGCAGCTTGCCGCGGCAGGGGACCTACAATGAGCAGTTCTTC. It is translated as CASSLPRQGTYNEQFF.